This T cell receptor beta chain was documented in a study of cytomegalovirus exposure and HLA in healthy donors. Findings and caveats of the study: HLA alleles were associated with roughly 17,000 TCR beta sequences in a later analysis at 0.05 false discovery rate.

A word on this clone: Its target is unknown.

Germline-derived CDR1 and CDR2 are SQVTM and ANQGSEA. With 6 bases removed from V and 3 bases from J, the gap between germline ends came to 18 bases. This CDR3 contains 15 residues. With 60 Vbeta and 13 Jbeta primers, the PCR was carried out. Generated by immunoSEQ multiplex PCR, the TCRdb table keeps only in-frame clones and is missing some. This sample has about 120,000 clones; 80% to 90% occur once, and the top ten carry more than 1.5%. This receptor was obtained from a man aged 35 to 55 in good health and CMV-seronegative. Sequences were obtained from PBMCs. The chain joins TRBV29-1 to TRBJ2-1, with no clear D. DNA for the CDR3: TGCAGCGTCCTGACCTGGCGACACGACTACAATGAGCAGTTCTTC. It yields the protein CSVLTWRHDYNEQFF.